The 28 T cell receptor beta chains below were found in one sample sequenced in a study of T cells in Graves' hyperthyroidism and ophthalmopathy. The source material, RNA transcripts, was used to amplify TCR beta CDR3 regions. A set of HTBI primers served as the primers for a first-round RT-PCR of the TCR CDR3. TCRdb fed the multiplex PCR reads into MiXCR, producing one record per CDR3 protein. The data contain hundreds of thousands of distinct CDR3 sequences, about 15% of them singletons. Sequencing was performed on blood. All receptors come from a woman aged 35 to 49 with Graves' ophthalmopathy.

Many counts were recorded for this clonotype. This chain uses TRBV6-5 with TRBJ2-7; 8 bases line up with TRBD2. CDR1 and CDR2 (germline): MNHEY, SVGAGI. Trimming took 1 base from V and 6 from J; bases not matched to a gene: 5. This CDR3 is 14 amino acids long. The CDR3 here is CASSYFGRAFEQYF. The CDR3 region has the DNA TGTGCCAGCAGTTACTTCGGGAGGGCCTTCGAGCAGTACTTC.

This clonotype was recorded many times. In DNA, the CDR3 is TGTGCCAGCAGCCCCAAGGACTATTCCTACGAGCAGTACTTC. Amino acids: CASSPKDYSYEQYF. The chain recombines TRBV11-1 with TRBJ2-7; D is perhaps TRBD2 (6 bases). Deletions cut 5 bases from V and 1 base from J, with 12 bases between. The CDR3 runs 14 residues. Germline V lookup: CDR1 SGHAT, CDR2 FQDESV (reference sequence).

As concerns this clonotype: This may be a read error: a much more frequent sequence differs by one nucleotide. This chain joins TRBV28 and TRBJ2-7, with 9 bases fitting TRBD1. Looked up from germline, CDR1 is MDHEN and CDR2 is SYDVKM. There are 14 residues in the CDR3. J was trimmed by 5 bases and V by 4 bases; bases with no gene match: 6. The CDR3 here is CASSSPDRGNEQYF. CDR3 DNA sequence: TGTGCCAGCAGTTCCCCGGACAGGGGAAACGAGCAGTACTTC.

This clonotype was seen a handful of times. The chain uses TRBV7-3 and TRBJ2-7; the match to TRBD1 covers 9 bases. The J segment lost 3 bases and the V segment lost 1 base, leaving 10 bases of the junction unmatched. Germline CDR1 SGHTA, CDR2 FQGTGA. CDR3 length: 17 amino acids. The CDR3, as DNA: TGTGCCAGCAGCTTAAGTTTTTATTGGACAGGGGTCTACGAGCAGTACTTC. This sequence encodes CASSLSFYWTGVYEQYF.

This clonotype was seen a few times. This chain joins TRBV5-1 and TRBJ1-1; TRBD1 is a possible D gene (5 bases). This CDR3 spans 13 amino acids. Germline CDR1 is SGHRS and CDR2 is YFSETQ. Trimming shortened V by 1 base and J by 4 bases, and 8 bases separated the two germline ends. The DNA of the CDR3 is TGCGCCAGCAGCTTGATGGGGACCACTGAAGCTTTCTTT. Translated, it gives CASSLMGTTEAFF.

At least ten counts were recorded for this clonotype. The chain links TRBV6-2 or TRBV6-3 to TRBJ1-3; D gene uncertain. The CDR3 covers 16 residues. Per the germline V gene, CDR1 is MNHEY and CDR2 is SVGEGT. The V end lost 4 bases, the J end lost 0 bases, and 13 bases lay between the germline ends. CDR3 nucleotide sequence: TGTGCCAGCAGTTCCCCGGTGGATCTCTCTGGAAACACCATATATTTT. This sequence encodes CASSSPVDLSGNTIYF.

The V gene is TRBV19, the J gene TRBJ2-2; a weak D match, TRBD2 (5 bases). There are 14 residues in the CDR3. From germline, CDR1 is LNHDA and CDR2 SQIVND (reference sequence). Trimming took off 4 bases at V and 4 bases at J, with 10 bases between the two ends. CDR3 region: CASSTSRGTGELFF. The CDR3 DNA reads as TGTGCCAGTAGTACAAGCCGGGGCACCGGGGAGCTGTTTTTT.

The chain is built from TRBV7-9 and TRBJ2-2, with D unclear. The CDR3 runs to 15 residues. Germline CDR1 is SEHNR and CDR2 is FQNEAQ (reference sequence). The germline V and J ends were trimmed by 7 bases and 1 base, with 13 bases remaining between them. CDR3 nucleotides: TGTGCCAGCACCGACCAGGAACAGAACACCGGGGAGCTGTTTTTT. Residues: CASTDQEQNTGELFF.

This clonotype has at least ten counts. This chain links TRBV11-2 with TRBJ1-1; D gene ambiguous. Germline loops: CDR1 SGHAT, CDR2 FQNNGV. This CDR3 comprises 13 residues. Trimming took 6 bases from V and 1 from J, leaving 9 bases between them. This chain's CDR3 is CASRSSGNTEAFF. The CDR3 region has the DNA TGTGCCAGCAGGTCCTCTGGGAACACTGAAGCTTTCTTT.

This sequence joins TRBV30 and TRBJ2-7; the D gene is possibly TRBD1 (6 bases). V shed 2 bases and J shed 2 bases, with 10 bases lying between them. CDR3 length: 13 amino acids. Germline CDR1 reads GTSNPN; CDR2 reads SVGIG (reference sequence). The CDR3 loop reads CAWSTGGPYEQYF. The CDR3 DNA follows: TGTGCCTGGAGTACTGGGGGCCCCTACGAGCAGTACTTC.

V and J are TRBV12-3 or TRBV12-4 and TRBJ2-7, with 8 bases that match TRBD1. The CDR3 runs 15 residues. Unmatched junction bases numbered 10, after V lost 7 bases and J lost 2 bases. CDR3 residues: CASTQSMGQAYEQYF. In DNA form, the CDR3 reads TGTGCCAGCACCCAATCCATGGGACAGGCCTACGAGCAGTACTTC.

This clonotype was counted at least ten times. This chain connects TRBV6-4 to TRBJ2-6; 8 nucleotides match TRBD1. Germline CDR1 MRHNA, CDR2 SNTAGT. Trimming cost V 4 bases and J 0 bases; bases outside gene matches: 5. This CDR3 has 17 amino acids. CDR3 region: CASSASDRGSGANVLTF. For the CDR3, the DNA is TGTGCCAGCAGTGCCTCTGACAGGGGCTCTGGGGCCAACGTCCTGACTTTC.

This clonotype has a handful of counts. The chain recombines TRBV6-5 with TRBJ2-7, with D possibly being TRBD1 (6 bases). Trimming removed 4 bases at V and 6 bases at J, with 16 bases between. Germline CDR1 MNHEY, CDR2 SVGAGI. The CDR3 consists of 14 residues. CDR3 sequence: CASSSLSQTGEQYF. The CDR3, as DNA: TGTGCCAGCAGTTCCCTTTCCCAGACAGGCGAGCAGTACTTC.

Note on this clonotype: The junction and the germline gene differ at one end; a read error may be behind it. The CDR3 sequence is CASSKAGPYNYEQYF. In DNA, the CDR3 is TGTGCCAGCAGTAAAGCCGGGCCATACAACTACGAGCAGTACTTC. V gene TRBV6-1 combines with J gene TRBJ2-7; D uncertain. CDR3 length equals 15 residues. Germline lookup yields CDR1 MNHNS and CDR2 SASEGT.

CDR3 bases: TGTGCCAGCAGTTTAATGAGGGACACTGAAGCTTTCTTT. It specifies CASSLMRDTEAFF. The genes are TRBV12-3 or TRBV12-4 and TRBJ1-1; no definite D call. V was pared by 2 bases and J by 3 bases, with 7 bases between. There are 13 residues in the CDR3.

This clonotype has at least ten counts. CDR3 protein: CSASGQSYGYTF. The CDR3 coding sequence is TGCAGCGCCTCGGGACAGTCCTATGGCTACACCTTC. The V and J genes are TRBV29-1 and TRBJ1-2; 7 bases agree with TRBD1. Germline CDR1 SQVTM, CDR2 ANQGSEA. V lost 7 bases, J lost 4 bases, and 6 bases stayed unmatched. This CDR3 comprises 12 residues.

This clonotype was recorded many times. V is TRBV6-5 and J is TRBJ2-5; TRBD1 might be the D (6 bases). Trimming stripped 2 bases from V and 5 bases from J, with 12 bases between. There are 14 residues in the CDR3. The germline V gene has CDR1 MNHEY and CDR2 SVGAGI. CDR3 region: CASSYGRGVETQYF. CDR3 nucleotide sequence: TGTGCCAGCAGTTACGGCAGGGGAGTGGAGACCCAGTACTTC.

This clonotype has only a few counts. This chain uses TRBV6-5 with TRBJ1-3, with 7 bases matching TRBD1. The junction had 4 bases not matched to a gene; V was cut back by 2 bases and J by 3 bases. Germline CDR1 MNHEY, CDR2 SVGAGI. CDR3 length: 15 residues. CDR3 amino acids: CASSYTTGNGNTIYF. The CDR3 nucleotides are TGTGCCAGCAGTTACACGACAGGGAATGGAAACACCATATATTTT.

The chain carries TRBV10-1 and TRBJ2-7; TRBD1 aligns across 7 bases. Per germline, CDR1 WNHNN and CDR2 SYGVQD (reference sequence). Trimming removed 3 bases from V and 5 bases from J; junction bases left unmatched: 7. The CDR3 loop spans 14 amino acids. CDR3 DNA: TGCGCCAGCAGTGACTCGGACAGGTGGGACGAGCAGTACTTC. Amino acids: CASSDSDRWDEQYF.

The chain recombines TRBV19 with TRBJ2-3; D gene ambiguous. The CDR3 consists of 15 residues. The V gene's germline CDR1 is LNHDA and CDR2 SQIVND (reference sequence). V lost 5 bases, J lost 3 bases, and 15 bases lay in between. CDR3 sequence reads: CASSAPATITDTQYF. The CDR3 nucleotides read TGTGCCAGTAGTGCCCCCGCGACCATTACAGATACGCAGTATTTT.

In its sample, this clonotype was seen a few times. This chain uses TRBV5-1 with TRBJ2-2; TRBD1 matches 8 bases. The CDR3 length is 15 residues. J was trimmed by 4 bases and V by 4 bases; bases with no gene match: 6. In germline, CDR1 is SGHRS, CDR2 YFSETQ. Here the CDR3 reads CASSVDRASTGELFF. In DNA, the CDR3 is TGCGCCAGCAGCGTGGACAGGGCGAGCACCGGGGAGCTGTTTTTT.

The rearrangement links TRBV28 to TRBJ2-6, with 11 bases aligning to TRBD1. This CDR3 has 21 amino acids. Germline CDR1 MDHEN, CDR2 SYDVKM. The J segment lost 2 bases and the V segment lost 3 bases, leaving 15 bases of the junction unmatched. The CDR3 coding sequence is TGTGCCAGCAGTTTCCCCAAAAATCCGGACAGGGGGCGCGCTGGGGCCAACGTCCTGACTTTC. Protein sequence: CASSFPKNPDRGRAGANVLTF.

This clonotype was counted at least ten times. The gene calls are TRBV11-2 and TRBJ2-5, with D hard to call. Germline assignment: CDR1 SGHAT and CDR2 FQNNGV. The CDR3 consists of 17 residues. V was shortened by 4 bases and J by 5 bases, with 23 bases between the two germline ends. CDR3 sequence reads: CASSSTQTQPFWETQYF. CDR3 coding DNA: TGTGCCAGCAGCTCGACCCAAACACAGCCCTTTTGGGAGACCCAGTACTTC.

This clonotype has a count of ten or more. This chain links TRBV7-2 with TRBJ2-5, with 7 bases that match TRBD2. The CDR3 runs 14 residues. Germline lookup yields CDR1 SGHTA and CDR2 FQGNSA. V trimming: 6 bases; J trimming: 4 bases; junction bases outside the gene matches: 8. The CDR3 here is CASRGEGGTETQYF. The CDR3, as DNA: TGTGCCAGCAGGGGGGAGGGAGGGACAGAGACCCAGTACTTC.

There are many counts of this clonotype. This chain links TRBV20-1 with TRBJ2-2, with D unresolved. Germline CDR1 and CDR2: DFQATT and SNEGSKA (reference sequence). The V and J ends lost 1 base and 5 bases respectively, with 8 bases between them. CDR3 length equals 13 residues. The CDR3: CSARAPLTGELFF. CDR3 DNA: TGCAGTGCTAGAGCCCCCCTGACCGGGGAGCTGTTTTTT.

This clonotype was recorded many times. This sequence joins TRBV3-1 and TRBJ2-7; unclear D gene. The V gene lost 1 base and the J gene lost 7 bases, with 5 bases spanning the gap. The CDR3 spans 11 residues. Looked up from germline, CDR1 is LGHDT and CDR2 is YNNKEL (reference sequence). The CDR3: CASSQAHEQYF. CDR3 DNA sequence: TGTGCCAGCAGCCAAGCGCATGAGCAGTACTTC.

There are a few counts of this clonotype. This chain joins TRBV12-3 or TRBV12-4 and TRBJ2-7; D unclear. The CDR3 consists of 15 residues. V lost 6 bases and J lost 4, with 19 bases in between. The CDR3 sequence: CASSSISLGPYEQYF. CDR3 DNA sequence: TGTGCCAGCAGCTCCATCAGTCTAGGTCCATACGAGCAGTACTTC.

This clonotype came up many times. V gene TRBV6-2 or TRBV6-3 combines with J gene TRBJ2-2; TRBD2 matches at 11 bases. The V and J ends lost 7 bases and 3 bases, in that order; junction bases with no gene match: 7. The germline V gene has CDR1 MNHEY and CDR2 SVGEGT. The CDR3 extends over 16 amino acids. CDR3 nucleotide sequence: TGTGCCAGCACCTTTGGACTAGCGGGTTACACCGGGGAGCTGTTTTTT. The encoded protein is CASTFGLAGYTGELFF.